The TCR beta chain described here comes from a study of regulatory T cells in long-lasting Graves disease. Study information: Patients met the persistent Graves' disease definition after over 5 years of antithyroid drugs with positive TSH receptor antibodies.

Germline V gene data show CDR1 as MDHEN and CDR2 as SYDVKM. The CDR3 runs to 15 residues. Trimming left V 5 bases short and J 2 bases short, with 15 bases between. Both iRepertoire HTBI primers and Arm-PCR of CDR3 regions were used to build the TCR beta libraries. One entry per CDR3 protein results from TCRdb running MiXCR on the multiplex PCR reads. The profile shows roughly 300,000 distinct CDR3 sequences, around a fifth of them singletons. With respect to this clonotype: The antigen remains undetermined. A far larger clone is just one base off, so this is likely a read error.

As for time point: persistent/refractory GD, antithyroid drugs over 5 years with positive TRAb. PBMC RNA was the source of the TCR library. Study-wide results and caveats: Sample size, which was small, may have reduced accuracy.

The sequence came from a female donor with Graves disease. V is TRBV28 and J is TRBJ1-2, with D tentatively TRBD1 (6 bases). Sample: peripheral blood mononuclear cells (PBMCs), taken when the disease was refractory, from a patient treated with antithyroid drugs. DNA of the CDR3: TGTGCCAGCAGTGAACGCAGGGGTTCGAACTATGGCTACACCTTC. Amino acid sequence: CASSERRGSNYGYTF.